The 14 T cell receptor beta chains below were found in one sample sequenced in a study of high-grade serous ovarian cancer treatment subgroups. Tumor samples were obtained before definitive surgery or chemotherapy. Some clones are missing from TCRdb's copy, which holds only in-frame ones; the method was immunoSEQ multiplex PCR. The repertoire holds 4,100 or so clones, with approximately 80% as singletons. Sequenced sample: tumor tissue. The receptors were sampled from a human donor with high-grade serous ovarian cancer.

Written as DNA, the CDR3 is TGCGCCAGCAGTGAGTCCGGGAGCATATACGAGCAGTACGTC. Its translation: CASSESGSIYEQYV. This chain links TRBV10-2 with TRBJ2-7; D may be TRBD2 (6 bases). V dropped 0 bases and J dropped 4 bases, with 10 bases sitting between them. The CDR3 has 14 amino acids. Per the germline V gene, CDR1 is WSHSY and CDR2 is SAAADI.

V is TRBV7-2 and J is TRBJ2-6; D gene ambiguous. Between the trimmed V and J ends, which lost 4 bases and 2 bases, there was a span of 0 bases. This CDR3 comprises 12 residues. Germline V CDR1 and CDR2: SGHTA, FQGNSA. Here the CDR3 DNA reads TGTGCCAGCAGCTCTGGGGCCAACGTCCTGACTTTC. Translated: CASSSGANVLTF.

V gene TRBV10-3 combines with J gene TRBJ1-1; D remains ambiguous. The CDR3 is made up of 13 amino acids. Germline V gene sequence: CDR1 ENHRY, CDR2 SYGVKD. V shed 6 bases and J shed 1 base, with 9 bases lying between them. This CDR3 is CAIRLTGNTEAFF. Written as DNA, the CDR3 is TGTGCCATCAGGTTGACGGGGAACACTGAAGCTTTCTTT.

CDR3 region: CASSPDRDSEQYV. CDR3 bases: TGTGCCAGCTCACCGGACAGGGATTCCGAGCAGTACGTC. The chain joins TRBV18 to TRBJ2-7; 8 bases are shared with TRBD1. V lost 3 bases to trimming and J lost 6 bases; unmatched junction nucleotides: 4. Germline V lookup: CDR1 KGHSH, CDR2 LQKENI. The CDR3 has 13 residues.

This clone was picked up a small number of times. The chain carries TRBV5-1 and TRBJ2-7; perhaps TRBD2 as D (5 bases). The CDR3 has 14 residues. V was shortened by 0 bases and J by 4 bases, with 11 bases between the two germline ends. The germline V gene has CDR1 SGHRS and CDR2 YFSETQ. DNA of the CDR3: TGCGCCAGCAGCTTGGCGGGGTTTAATTACGAGCAGTACTTC. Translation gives CASSLAGFNYEQYF.

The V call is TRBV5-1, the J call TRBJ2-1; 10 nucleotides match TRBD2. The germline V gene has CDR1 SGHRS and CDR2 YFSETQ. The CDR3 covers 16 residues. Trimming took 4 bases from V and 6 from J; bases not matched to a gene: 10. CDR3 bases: TGCGCCAGCAGCCCTGGTCGGACTAGCGGCTTCAATGAGCAGTTCTTC. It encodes CASSPGRTSGFNEQFF. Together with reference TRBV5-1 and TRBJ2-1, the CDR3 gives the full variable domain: KAGVTQTPRYLIKTRGQQVTLSCSPISGHRSVSWYQQTPGQGLQFLFEYFSETQRNKGNFPGRFSGRQFSNSRSEMNVSTLELGDSALYLCASSPGRTSGFNEQFFGPGTRLTVL.

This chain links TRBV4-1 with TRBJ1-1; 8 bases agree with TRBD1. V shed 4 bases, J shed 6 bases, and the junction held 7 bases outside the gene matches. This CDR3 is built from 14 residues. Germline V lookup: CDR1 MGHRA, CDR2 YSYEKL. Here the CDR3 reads CASSRGQGMAEAFF. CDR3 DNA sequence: TGCGCCAGCAGCCGAGGACAGGGTATGGCTGAAGCTTTCTTT.

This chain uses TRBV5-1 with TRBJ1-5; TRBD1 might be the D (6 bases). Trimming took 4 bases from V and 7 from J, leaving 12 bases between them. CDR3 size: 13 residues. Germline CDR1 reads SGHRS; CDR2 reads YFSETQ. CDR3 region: CASSARGDQPQHF. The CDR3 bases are TGCGCCAGCAGCGCCAGGGGAGACCAGCCCCAGCATTTT.

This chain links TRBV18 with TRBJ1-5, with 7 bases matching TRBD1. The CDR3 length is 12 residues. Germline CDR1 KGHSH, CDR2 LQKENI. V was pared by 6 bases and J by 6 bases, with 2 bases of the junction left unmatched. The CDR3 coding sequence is TGTGCCAGCTCGACAGGGACTCAGCCCCAGCATTTT. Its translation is CASSTGTQPQHF.

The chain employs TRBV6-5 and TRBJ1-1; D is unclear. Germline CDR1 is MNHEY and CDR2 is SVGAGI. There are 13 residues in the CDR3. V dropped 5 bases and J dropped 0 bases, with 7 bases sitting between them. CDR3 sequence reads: CASSQQMNTEAFF. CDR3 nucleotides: TGTGCCAGCAGTCAACAGATGAACACTGAAGCTTTCTTT.

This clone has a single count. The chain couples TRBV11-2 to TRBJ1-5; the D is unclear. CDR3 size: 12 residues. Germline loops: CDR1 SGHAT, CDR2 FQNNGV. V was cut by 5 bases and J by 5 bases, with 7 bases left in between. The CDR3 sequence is CASSLSDQPQHF. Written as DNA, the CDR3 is TGTGCCAGCAGCCTCTCCGATCAGCCCCAGCATTTT.

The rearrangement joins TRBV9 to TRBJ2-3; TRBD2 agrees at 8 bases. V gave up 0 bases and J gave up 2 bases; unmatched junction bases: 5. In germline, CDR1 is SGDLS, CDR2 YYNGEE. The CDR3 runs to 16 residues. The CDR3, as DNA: TGTGCCAGCAGCGTAGGTCCTAGCGGGTACACAGATACGCAGTATTTT. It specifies CASSVGPSGYTDTQYF.

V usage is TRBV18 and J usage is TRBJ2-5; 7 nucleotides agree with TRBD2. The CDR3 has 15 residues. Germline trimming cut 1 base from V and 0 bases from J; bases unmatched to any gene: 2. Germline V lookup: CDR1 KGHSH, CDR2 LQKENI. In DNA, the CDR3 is TGTGCCAGCTCACCACTAGCGGGTAACCAAGAGACCCAGTACTTC. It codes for CASSPLAGNQETQYF.

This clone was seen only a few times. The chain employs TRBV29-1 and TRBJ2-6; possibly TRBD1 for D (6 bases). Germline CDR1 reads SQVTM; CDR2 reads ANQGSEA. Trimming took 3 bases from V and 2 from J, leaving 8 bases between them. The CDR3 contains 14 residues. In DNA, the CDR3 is TGCAGCGTTGATGGGGGCCCTGGGGCCAACGTCCTGACTTTC. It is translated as CSVDGGPGANVLTF.